Listed below are T cell receptor beta chains from one sample, sequenced in a study of T-cell reconstitution after alpha-beta-depleted transplantation in children. Using its own MiXCR run on the PCR reads, TCRdb lists one record per CDR3 protein. The sample has roughly 200,000 distinct CDR3 sequences, roughly 7.1% seen once. This specimen was PBMCs, taken before TCRalphabeta/CD19-depleted stem cell transplant. Receptor source: a boy under 10 years old with acute lymphoblastic leukemia, due to receive a stem cell transplant. The CDR3 runs from the conserved cysteine through the conserved F or W. Each record gives: clone size, V gene, J gene, D gene, CDR3 DNA, CDR3 protein. D genes are given only for firm matches. Only part of the rows carry a size: once, few, many, or a class if the clone is expanded.

clone size: few; V gene: TRBV29-1; J gene: TRBJ1-2; D gene: .; CDR3 DNA: TGCAGCGTTGAAGATCGGACAGTCCAAACGCGGGGAGTCTATGGCTACACCTTC; CDR3 protein: CSVEDRTVQTRGVYGYTF
clone size: many; V gene: TRBV5-5; J gene: TRBJ2-3; D gene: .; CDR3 DNA: TGTGCCAGCAGTTTTGGACTGTTGGGCACAGATACGCAGTATTTT; CDR3 protein: CASSFGLLGTDTQYF
clone size: many; V gene: TRBV12-3/TRBV12-4; J gene: TRBJ2-2; D gene: TRBD2; CDR3 DNA: TGTGCCAGCAGTTTAGAAGCAGGGAGGGTGTTTTTT; CDR3 protein: CASSLEAGRVFF
clone size: .; V gene: TRBV6-5; J gene: TRBJ2-1; D gene: TRBD2; CDR3 DNA: TGTGCCAGCAGTTACTCCGGGACTAGCGGTTACAATGAGCAGTTCTTC; CDR3 protein: CASSYSGTSGYNEQFF
clone size: few; V gene: TRBV20-1; J gene: TRBJ2-3; D gene: TRBD2; CDR3 DNA: TGCAGTGCTCCGCGGGGGGGAACTAGCACAGATACGCAGTATTTT; CDR3 protein: CSAPRGGTSTDTQYF
clone size: many; V gene: TRBV28; J gene: TRBJ1-2; D gene: .; CDR3 DNA: TGTGCCACCGGGGGCGGGGGCGTCTATGGCTACACCTTC; CDR3 protein: CATGGGGVYGYTF
clone size: many; V gene: TRBV20-1; J gene: TRBJ1-1; D gene: .; CDR3 DNA: TGCAGTGCTAGAGAGGTTGCAGGGGTTGGAACTGAAGCTTTCTTT; CDR3 protein: CSAREVAGVGTEAFF
clone size: many; V gene: TRBV20-1; J gene: TRBJ2-7; D gene: .; CDR3 DNA: TGCAGTGCTAAGTGGGGGAGCTACGAGCAGTACTTC; CDR3 protein: CSAKWGSYEQYF
clone size: few; V gene: TRBV28; J gene: TRBJ2-5; D gene: .; CDR3 DNA: TGTGCCAGCAGAATACCAGTGCAAGAGACCCAGTACTTC; CDR3 protein: CASRIPVQETQYF
clone size: few; V gene: TRBV27; J gene: TRBJ1-4; D gene: .; CDR3 DNA: TGTGCCAGCAGGGGCTTATTAGGTCCTGAAAAACTGTTTTTT; CDR3 protein: CASRGLLGPEKLFF
clone size: many; V gene: TRBV7-2; J gene: TRBJ2-7; D gene: .; CDR3 DNA: TGTGCCAGCAGCTGGGGCGGGTGGGACGACTACGAGCAGTACTTC; CDR3 protein: CASSWGGWDDYEQYF
clone size: many; V gene: TRBV29-1; J gene: TRBJ1-1; D gene: .; CDR3 DNA: TGCAGCGTTGGTCGGAACACTGAAGCTTTCTTT; CDR3 protein: CSVGRNTEAFF
clone size: .; V gene: TRBV11-3; J gene: TRBJ1-1; D gene: .; CDR3 DNA: TGTGCCAGCAGCTTAGATTCAGTGGACACTGAAGCTTTCTTT; CDR3 protein: CASSLDSVDTEAFF
clone size: many; V gene: TRBV10-3; J gene: TRBJ1-4; D gene: TRBD1; CDR3 DNA: TGTGCCATCAGTGAACAGGGGGCGGATGAAAAACTGTTTTTT; CDR3 protein: CAISEQGADEKLFF
clone size: many; V gene: TRBV28; J gene: TRBJ2-7; D gene: .; CDR3 DNA: TGTGCCAGCAGAGGGGGCGCGGGATCGGGGGAGCAGTACTTC; CDR3 protein: CASRGGAGSGEQYF
clone size: .; V gene: TRBV5-1; J gene: TRBJ2-1; D gene: .; CDR3 DNA: TGCGCCAGCAGCTTGGCCCTAGCTTACAATGAGCAGTTCTTC; CDR3 protein: CASSLALAYNEQFF
clone size: many; V gene: TRBV4-3; J gene: TRBJ2-1; D gene: .; CDR3 DNA: TGCGCCAGCAGCCACGGTCTGAACAATGAGCAGTTCTTC; CDR3 protein: CASSHGLNNEQFF
clone size: .; V gene: TRBV5-6; J gene: TRBJ2-7; D gene: .; CDR3 DNA: TGTGCCAGCAGCGAGGGTACAGGTGAGCAGTACTTC; CDR3 protein: CASSEGTGEQYF
clone size: .; V gene: TRBV11-2; J gene: TRBJ2-3; D gene: .; CDR3 DNA: TGTGCCAGCAGCTTAGATAATCCTGGACCCACAGATACGCAGTATTTT; CDR3 protein: CASSLDNPGPTDTQYF
clone size: .; V gene: TRBV6-1; J gene: TRBJ2-1; D gene: TRBD2; CDR3 DNA: TGTGCCAGCATCCCCTTAGCGGGGGGGCCCTACAATGAGCAGTTCTTC; CDR3 protein: CASIPLAGGPYNEQFF
clone size: many; V gene: TRBV12-3/TRBV12-4; J gene: TRBJ2-3; D gene: .; CDR3 DNA: TGTGCCAGCAGACGGTTCGAGGGGGGTTTTTCAGATACGCAGTATTTT; CDR3 protein: CASRRFEGGFSDTQYF
clone size: many; V gene: TRBV7-2; J gene: TRBJ2-7; D gene: TRBD1; CDR3 DNA: TGTGCCAGCAGCTTAGACAGGGGGTCTTTCTACGAGCAGTACTTC; CDR3 protein: CASSLDRGSFYEQYF
clone size: many; V gene: TRBV5-6; J gene: TRBJ2-1; D gene: TRBD2; CDR3 DNA: TGTGCCAGCAGCTTGGGGGGGACTAGCGGGCCCCATGAGCAGTTCTTC; CDR3 protein: CASSLGGTSGPHEQFF
clone size: many; V gene: TRBV20-1; J gene: TRBJ2-7; D gene: TRBD2; CDR3 DNA: TGCAGTGCGAGGGACCCGACTAGCGGCTACGAGCAGTACTTC; CDR3 protein: CSARDPTSGYEQYF
clone size: many; V gene: TRBV2; J gene: TRBJ1-1; D gene: TRBD1; CDR3 DNA: TGTGCCAGCAGCGGACAGGGGGTTGAGAGCACTGAAGCTTTCTTT; CDR3 protein: CASSGQGVESTEAFF
clone size: .; V gene: TRBV6-5; J gene: TRBJ2-2; D gene: .; CDR3 DNA: TGTGCCAGCAGTTCGGACAGTGGGGACACCGGGGAGCTGTTTTTT; CDR3 protein: CASSSDSGDTGELFF
clone size: many; V gene: TRBV6-2/TRBV6-3; J gene: TRBJ2-3; D gene: TRBD2; CDR3 DNA: TGTGCCAGCAGTAAAAGCGGGAGGGCCCGTGGAGATACGCAGTATTTT; CDR3 protein: CASSKSGRARGDTQYF
clone size: many; V gene: TRBV12-3/TRBV12-4; J gene: TRBJ2-1; D gene: .; CDR3 DNA: TGTGCCAGCAGTTACTTAGGGGAGCAGTTCTTC; CDR3 protein: CASSYLGEQFF
clone size: .; V gene: TRBV7-2; J gene: TRBJ2-3; D gene: .; CDR3 DNA: TGTGCCCTCCGACAGCTCCCCGAAAGCACGCAGTATTTT; CDR3 protein: CALRQLPESTQYF
clone size: many; V gene: TRBV5-1; J gene: TRBJ2-3; D gene: TRBD2; CDR3 DNA: TGCGCCAGCAGCATCGGACTAGCGGACACAGATACGCAGTATTTT; CDR3 protein: CASSIGLADTDTQYF
clone size: .; V gene: TRBV5-2; J gene: TRBJ2-5; D gene: .; CDR3 DNA: TGTGCCATGGGCCCCCGGCCCCGGGACAGGGTGAATGCCCAGTACTTC; CDR3 protein: CAMGPRPRDRVNAQYF
clone size: many; V gene: TRBV7-8; J gene: TRBJ2-3; D gene: TRBD2; CDR3 DNA: TGTGCCAGCAGCTTAAGTTCCCTAGCGGGAGCCCCAGATACGCAGTATTTT; CDR3 protein: CASSLSSLAGAPDTQYF
clone size: many; V gene: TRBV7-9; J gene: TRBJ2-7; D gene: .; CDR3 DNA: TGTGCCAGCAGCTTAGATCTGGGGTCCTACTCCTACGAGCAGTACTTC; CDR3 protein: CASSLDLGSYSYEQYF
clone size: .; V gene: TRBV24-1; J gene: TRBJ1-2; D gene: .; CDR3 DNA: TGTGCCACCAGTGACACATATGGCTACACCTTC; CDR3 protein: CATSDTYGYTF
clone size: many; V gene: TRBV2; J gene: TRBJ2-5; D gene: TRBD1; CDR3 DNA: TGTGCCAGCAGGACGGGACAGGGCACCCAGTACTTC; CDR3 protein: CASRTGQGTQYF
clone size: .; V gene: TRBV7-2; J gene: TRBJ1-2; D gene: TRBD1; CDR3 DNA: TGTGCCAGCAGCTCTTGGACAGGGGTAGACAACTATGGCTACACCTTC; CDR3 protein: CASSSWTGVDNYGYTF
clone size: many; V gene: TRBV4-2; J gene: TRBJ2-3; D gene: TRBD1; CDR3 DNA: TGTGCCAGCAGCCAAGAGTCCCCAATAATCGGGACAGGGGAAGATACGCAGTATTTT; CDR3 protein: CASSQESPIIGTGEDTQYF
clone size: .; V gene: TRBV7-9; J gene: TRBJ2-7; D gene: TRBD2; CDR3 DNA: TGTGCCAGCAGCTTAGTACTAGCGGACTCCTACGAGCAGTACTTC; CDR3 protein: CASSLVLADSYEQYF
clone size: many; V gene: TRBV28; J gene: TRBJ2-5; D gene: .; CDR3 DNA: TGTGCCAGCAGCACTCCCTCCAGGGAAGAGGAGACCCAGTACTTC; CDR3 protein: CASSTPSREEETQYF
clone size: many; V gene: TRBV7-9; J gene: TRBJ2-5; D gene: TRBD2; CDR3 DNA: TGTGCCAGCAGTCCAATCCTAGCGGGAAAGGAAGAGACCCAGTACTTC; CDR3 protein: CASSPILAGKEETQYF
clone size: many; V gene: TRBV7-6; J gene: TRBJ2-3; D gene: .; CDR3 DNA: TGTGCCAGCAGCTTAATCAAGGGGGCAGATACGCAGTATTTT; CDR3 protein: CASSLIKGADTQYF
clone size: many; V gene: TRBV12-3/TRBV12-4; J gene: TRBJ1-2; D gene: .; CDR3 DNA: TGTGCCAGCAGTTCCGTTCAGGGTAACTATGGCTACACCTTC; CDR3 protein: CASSSVQGNYGYTF
clone size: many; V gene: TRBV7-9; J gene: TRBJ2-1; D gene: TRBD1; CDR3 DNA: TGTGCCAGCAGCACTAGGGGACAGGGCCCATGGGATGAGCAGTTCTTC; CDR3 protein: CASSTRGQGPWDEQFF
clone size: many; V gene: TRBV4-2; J gene: TRBJ1-6; D gene: .; CDR3 DNA: TGTGCCAGCAGCCAAGGTCCAGGGCAAACGGATTCACCCCTCCACTTT; CDR3 protein: CASSQGPGQTDSPLHF
clone size: many; V gene: TRBV6-2/TRBV6-3; J gene: TRBJ2-7; D gene: TRBD2; CDR3 DNA: TGTGCCAGCAGTTACATCAGGTCAGCGGGGATCTACGAGCAGTACTTC; CDR3 protein: CASSYIRSAGIYEQYF
clone size: .; V gene: TRBV28; J gene: TRBJ1-1; D gene: .; CDR3 DNA: TGTGCCAGCAGTTGGAGGGTAGGCACTGAAGCTTTCTTT; CDR3 protein: CASSWRVGTEAFF
clone size: .; V gene: TRBV20-1; J gene: TRBJ1-5; D gene: .; CDR3 DNA: TGCAGTGCTAGAGATCTAAGGATAAATACGGGCTACTCCAATAGCAATCAGCCCCAGCATTTT; CDR3 protein: CSARDLRINTGYSNSNQPQHF
clone size: many; V gene: TRBV7-2; J gene: TRBJ1-2; D gene: TRBD1; CDR3 DNA: TGTGCCAGCAGCTCAAGACAGGGGACGGTCGGGGGCTACACCTTC; CDR3 protein: CASSSRQGTVGGYTF
clone size: many; V gene: TRBV5-1; J gene: TRBJ2-5; D gene: TRBD1; CDR3 DNA: TGCGCCAGCAGCTCGACAGGGGGCTGGGTAGAGACCCAGTACTTC; CDR3 protein: CASSSTGGWVETQYF
clone size: many; V gene: TRBV28; J gene: TRBJ2-1; D gene: .; CDR3 DNA: TGTGCCAGCAGTTTAGGCGGACACAATGAGCAGTTCTTC; CDR3 protein: CASSLGGHNEQFF
clone size: few; V gene: TRBV7-9; J gene: TRBJ2-2; D gene: TRBD2; CDR3 DNA: TGTGCCAGCAGCTTAGGGACTAGCGGGACCGGGGAGCTGTTTTTT; CDR3 protein: CASSLGTSGTGELFF
clone size: many; V gene: TRBV4-1; J gene: TRBJ2-3; D gene: .; CDR3 DNA: TGCGCCAGCAGCCAAGATAAGACGCAGTATTTT; CDR3 protein: CASSQDKTQYF